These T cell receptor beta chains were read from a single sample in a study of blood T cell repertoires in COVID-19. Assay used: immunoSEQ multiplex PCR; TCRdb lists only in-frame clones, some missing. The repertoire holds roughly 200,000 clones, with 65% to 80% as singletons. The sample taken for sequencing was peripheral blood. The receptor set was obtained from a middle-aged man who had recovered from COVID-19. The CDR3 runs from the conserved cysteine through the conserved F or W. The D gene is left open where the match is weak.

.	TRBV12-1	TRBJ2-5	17	CASILRALAGVKETQYF
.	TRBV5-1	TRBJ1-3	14	CASSLSAGGNTIYF
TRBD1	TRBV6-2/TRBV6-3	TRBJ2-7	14	CASSRTSDRPGQYF
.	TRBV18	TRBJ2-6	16	CASSPRVSSGANVLTF
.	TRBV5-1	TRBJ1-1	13	CASSLVVGAEAFF
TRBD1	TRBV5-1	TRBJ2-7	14	CASSFRDSGYEQYF
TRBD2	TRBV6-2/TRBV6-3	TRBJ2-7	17	CASSYSTLAAGRDEQYF
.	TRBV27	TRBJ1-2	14	CASSLRGRVYGYTF
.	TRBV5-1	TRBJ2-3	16	CASSADQIIQRDTQYF
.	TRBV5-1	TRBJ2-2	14	CASSWEDGFGELFF
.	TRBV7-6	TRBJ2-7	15	CASSLGPGVAYEQYF
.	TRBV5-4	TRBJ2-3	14	CASSLTGTTDTQYF
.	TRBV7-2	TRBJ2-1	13	CASSFKGSNEQFF
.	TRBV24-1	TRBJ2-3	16	CATSEPRADSTDTQYF
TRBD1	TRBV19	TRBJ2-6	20	CASTGQGANKIRSGANVLTF
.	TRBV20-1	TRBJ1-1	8	CSAGRAFF
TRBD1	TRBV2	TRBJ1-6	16	CASRGTGSSYNSPLHF
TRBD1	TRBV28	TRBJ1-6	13	CASLDRNNSPLHF
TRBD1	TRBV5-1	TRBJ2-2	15	CASSSGTVNTGELFF
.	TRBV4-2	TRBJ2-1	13	CASSQGHYNEQFF
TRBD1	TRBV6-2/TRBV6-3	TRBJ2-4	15	CASSFRQGEKNIQYF
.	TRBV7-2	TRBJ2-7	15	CASSLDGKLDYEQYF
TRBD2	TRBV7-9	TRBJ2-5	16	CASGASASSGTETQYF
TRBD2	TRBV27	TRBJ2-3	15	CASSLGTSGRNTQYF
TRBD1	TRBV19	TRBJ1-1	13	CASIDRGNTEAFF
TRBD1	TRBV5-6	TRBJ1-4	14	CASSSRGLGEKLFF
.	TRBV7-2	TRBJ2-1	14	CASSKQDDRNEQFF
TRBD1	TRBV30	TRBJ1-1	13	CAWSPGQGTEAFF
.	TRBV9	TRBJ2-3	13	CASSLKYWDTQYF
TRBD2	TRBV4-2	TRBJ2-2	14	CASSRQRGTGELFF
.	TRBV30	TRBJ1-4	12	CARRASDEKLFF
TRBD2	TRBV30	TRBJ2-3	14	CAWSVAGVPDTQYF
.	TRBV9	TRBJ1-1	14	CASSVVGVGTEAFF
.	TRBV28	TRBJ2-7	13	CASRGGMEYEQYF
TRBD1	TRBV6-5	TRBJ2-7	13	CASSIRTGDRQYF
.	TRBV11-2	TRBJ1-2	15	CASSSRGVGNYGYTF
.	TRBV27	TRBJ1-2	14	CASSLSRVNYGYTF
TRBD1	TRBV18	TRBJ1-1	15	CASSPTGARGTEAFF
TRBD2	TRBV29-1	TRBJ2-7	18	CSAGGPGTSGRGSYEQYF
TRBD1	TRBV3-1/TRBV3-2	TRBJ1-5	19	CASSQDRGTGEVGNQPQHF
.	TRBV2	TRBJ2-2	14	CASSANFNTGELFF
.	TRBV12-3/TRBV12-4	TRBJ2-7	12	CASSPYAGHPYF
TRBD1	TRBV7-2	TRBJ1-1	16	CASRSGTGGFNTEAFF
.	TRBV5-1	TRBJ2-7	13	CASRLTVSYEQYF
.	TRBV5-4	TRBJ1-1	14	CASSLEGVFAEAFF
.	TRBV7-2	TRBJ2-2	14	CASSLDRHTGELFF
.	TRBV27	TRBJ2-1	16	CASSFFRRALRNEQFF
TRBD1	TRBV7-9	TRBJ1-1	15	CASSLRQGLDTEAFF
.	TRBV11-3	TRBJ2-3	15	CASSFEGLSTDTQYF
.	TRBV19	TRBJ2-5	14	CASTASGSQETQYF
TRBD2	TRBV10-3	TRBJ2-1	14	CAIRGDSGSDEQFF
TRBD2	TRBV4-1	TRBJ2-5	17	CASSQGPAGGLWETQYF
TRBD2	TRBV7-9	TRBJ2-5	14	CASSIGGGRETQYF
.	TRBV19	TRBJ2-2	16	CASSIGGGRGTGELFF
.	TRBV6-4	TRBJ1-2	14	CASSPDTFGYGYTF
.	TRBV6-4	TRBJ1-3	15	CASSDGAGGGNTIYF
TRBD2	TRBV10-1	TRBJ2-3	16	CASSESGGRYGDTQYF
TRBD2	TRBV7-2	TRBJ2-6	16	CASSLTPLAGYNVLTF